The clone carrying this T cell receptor beta chain showed up just a few times. Its antigen remains unidentified. The data belong to a study of CD8 T cells in ankylosing spondylitis. Study-level points and caveats: Researchers reportedly found disease-linked clones significantly enriched in matched ankylosing spondylitis synovial fluid. Seven to nine highly homologous variants formed a TCR beta motif that appeared characteristic of ankylosing spondylitis blood.

Germline lookup yields CDR1 DFQATT and CDR2 SNEGSKA (reference sequence). Trimming left V 5 bases short and J 6 bases short, with 17 bases between. This CDR3 region has 14 residues. TCR beta libraries were made by quantitative 5'-RACE with molecular barcodes. One entry per CDR3 protein results from TCRdb running MiXCR on the 5' RACE reads. The sample carries 250,000 to 350,000 distinct CDR3 sequences, 6.5% to 10% recorded once. This chain connects TRBV20-1 to TRBJ2-1, with D perhaps being TRBD1 or TRBD2 (5 bases each). What was sequenced was blood, either unsorted or a sorted T cell fraction (not recorded which). The TCR comes from a male donor with ankylosing spondylitis. CDR3 coding DNA: TGCAGTGCTCCCTGGGGGTTTGGAGGCAATGAGCAGTTCTTC. Translation gives CSAPWGFGGNEQFF.